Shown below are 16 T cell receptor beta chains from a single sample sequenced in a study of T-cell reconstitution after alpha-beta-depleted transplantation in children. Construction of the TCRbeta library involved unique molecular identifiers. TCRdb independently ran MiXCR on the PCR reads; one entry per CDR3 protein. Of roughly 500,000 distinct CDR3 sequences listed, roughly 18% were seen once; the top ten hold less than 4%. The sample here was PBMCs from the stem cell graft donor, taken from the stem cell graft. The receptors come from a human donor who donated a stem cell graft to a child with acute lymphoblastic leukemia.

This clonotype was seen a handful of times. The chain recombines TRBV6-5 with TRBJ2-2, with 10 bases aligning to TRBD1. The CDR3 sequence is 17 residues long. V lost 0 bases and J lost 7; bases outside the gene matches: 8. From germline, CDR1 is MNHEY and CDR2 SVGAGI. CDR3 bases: TGTGCCAGCAGTTACTCGGGGACAGGGGACCAACTCGGGGAGCTGTTTTTT. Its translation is CASSYSGTGDQLGELFF.

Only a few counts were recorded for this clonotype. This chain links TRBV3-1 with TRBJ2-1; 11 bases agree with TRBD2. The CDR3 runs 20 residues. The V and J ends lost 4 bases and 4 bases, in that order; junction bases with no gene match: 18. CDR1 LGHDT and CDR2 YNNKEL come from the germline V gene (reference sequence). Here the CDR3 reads CASSPTALAGVSNPYNEQFF. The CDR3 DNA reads TGTGCCAGCAGCCCAACGGCACTAGCGGGAGTGTCCAATCCTTACAATGAGCAGTTCTTC.

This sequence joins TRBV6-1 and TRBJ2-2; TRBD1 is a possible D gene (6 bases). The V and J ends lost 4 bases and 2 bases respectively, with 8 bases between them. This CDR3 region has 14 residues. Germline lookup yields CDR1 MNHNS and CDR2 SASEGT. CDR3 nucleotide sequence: TGTGCCAGCAGTGGCAGGGGCAACACCGGGGAGCTGTTTTTT. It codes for CASSGRGNTGELFF.

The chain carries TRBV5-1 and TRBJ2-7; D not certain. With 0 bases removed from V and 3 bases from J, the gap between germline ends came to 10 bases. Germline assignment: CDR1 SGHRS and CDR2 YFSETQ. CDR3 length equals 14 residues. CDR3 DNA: TGCGCCAGCAGCTTGGATAACTCCTTCTACGAGCAGTACTTC. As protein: CASSLDNSFYEQYF.

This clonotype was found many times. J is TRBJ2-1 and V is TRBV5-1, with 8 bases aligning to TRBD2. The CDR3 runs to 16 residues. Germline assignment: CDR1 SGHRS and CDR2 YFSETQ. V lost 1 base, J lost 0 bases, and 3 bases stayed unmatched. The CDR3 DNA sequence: TGCGCCAGCAGCTTGATAAGCGGGAGCTCCTACAATGAGCAGTTCTTC. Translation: CASSLISGSSYNEQFF. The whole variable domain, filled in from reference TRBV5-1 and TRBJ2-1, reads KAGVTQTPRYLIKTRGQQVTLSCSPISGHRSVSWYQQTPGQGLQFLFEYFSETQRNKGNFPGRFSGRQFSNSRSEMNVSTLELGDSALYLCASSLISGSSYNEQFFGPGTRLTVL.

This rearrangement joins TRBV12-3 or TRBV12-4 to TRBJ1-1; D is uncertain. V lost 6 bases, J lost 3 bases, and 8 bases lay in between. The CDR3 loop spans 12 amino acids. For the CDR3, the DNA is TGTGCCAGCAGGAACGGAGACACTGAAGCTTTCTTT. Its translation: CASRNGDTEAFF.

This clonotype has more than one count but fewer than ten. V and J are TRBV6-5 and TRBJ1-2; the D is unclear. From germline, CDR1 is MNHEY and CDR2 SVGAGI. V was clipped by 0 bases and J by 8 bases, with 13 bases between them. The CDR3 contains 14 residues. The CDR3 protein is CASSYSSRVGGYTF. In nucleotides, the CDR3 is TGTGCCAGCAGTTACTCGAGTAGGGTTGGCGGCTACACCTTC.

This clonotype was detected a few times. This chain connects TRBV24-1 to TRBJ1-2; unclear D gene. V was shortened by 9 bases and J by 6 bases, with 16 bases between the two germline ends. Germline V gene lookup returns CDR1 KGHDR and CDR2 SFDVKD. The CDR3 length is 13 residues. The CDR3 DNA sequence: TGTGCCACCCTCGTGGGGAGCGTCAATGGCTACACCTTC. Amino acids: CATLVGSVNGYTF.

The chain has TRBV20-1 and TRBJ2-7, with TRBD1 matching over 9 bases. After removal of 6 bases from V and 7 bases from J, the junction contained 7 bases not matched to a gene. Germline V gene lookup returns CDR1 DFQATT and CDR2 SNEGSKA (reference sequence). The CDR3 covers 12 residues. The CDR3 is CSAADRGLEQYF. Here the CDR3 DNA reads TGCAGTGCCGCGGACAGGGGCCTGGAGCAGTACTTC.

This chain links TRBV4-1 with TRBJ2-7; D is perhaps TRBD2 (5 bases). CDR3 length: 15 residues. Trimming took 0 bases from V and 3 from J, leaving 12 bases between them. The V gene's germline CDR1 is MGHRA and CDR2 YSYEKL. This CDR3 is CASSQEQRRSYEQYF. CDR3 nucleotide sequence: TGCGCCAGCAGCCAAGAACAGCGGCGGAGCTACGAGCAGTACTTC.

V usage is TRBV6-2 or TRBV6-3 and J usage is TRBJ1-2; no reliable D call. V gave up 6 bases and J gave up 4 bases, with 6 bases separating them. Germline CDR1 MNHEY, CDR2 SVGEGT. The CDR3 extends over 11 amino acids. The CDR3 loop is CASRPIYGYTF. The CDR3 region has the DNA TGTGCCAGCAGGCCTATCTATGGCTACACCTTC.

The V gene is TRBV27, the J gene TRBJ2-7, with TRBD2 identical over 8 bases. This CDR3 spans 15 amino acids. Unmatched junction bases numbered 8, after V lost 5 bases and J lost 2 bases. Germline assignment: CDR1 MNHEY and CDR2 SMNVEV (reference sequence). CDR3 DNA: TGTGCCAGCAGTGCTTCTAGCGGGTCGCCCTACGAGCAGTACTTC. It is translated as CASSASSGSPYEQYF.

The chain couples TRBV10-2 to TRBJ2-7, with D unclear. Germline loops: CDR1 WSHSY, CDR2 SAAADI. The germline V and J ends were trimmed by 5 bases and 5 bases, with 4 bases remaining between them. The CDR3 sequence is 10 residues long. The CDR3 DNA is TGCGCCAGCAGTCACCACGAGCAGTACTTC. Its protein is CASSHHEQYF.

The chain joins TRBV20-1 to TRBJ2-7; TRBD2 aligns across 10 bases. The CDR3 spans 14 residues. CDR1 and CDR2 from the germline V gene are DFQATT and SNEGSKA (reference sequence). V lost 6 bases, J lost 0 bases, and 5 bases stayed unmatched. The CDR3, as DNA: TGCAGTGCCCCGACTAGCGGGTACTCCTACGAGCAGTACTTC. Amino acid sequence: CSAPTSGYSYEQYF.

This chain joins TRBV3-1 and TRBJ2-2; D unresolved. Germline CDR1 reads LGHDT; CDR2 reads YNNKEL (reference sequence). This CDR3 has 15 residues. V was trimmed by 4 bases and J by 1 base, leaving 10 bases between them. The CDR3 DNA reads TGTGCCAGCAGCCTCTGGACGATGAACACCGGGGAGCTGTTTTTT. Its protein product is CASSLWTMNTGELFF. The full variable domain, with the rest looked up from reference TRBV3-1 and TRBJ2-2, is DTAVSQTPKYLVTQMGNDKSIKCEQNLGHDTMYWYKQDSKKFLKIMFSYNNKELIINETVPNRFSPKSPDKAHLNLHINSLELGDSAVYFCASSLWTMNTGELFFGEGSRLTVL.

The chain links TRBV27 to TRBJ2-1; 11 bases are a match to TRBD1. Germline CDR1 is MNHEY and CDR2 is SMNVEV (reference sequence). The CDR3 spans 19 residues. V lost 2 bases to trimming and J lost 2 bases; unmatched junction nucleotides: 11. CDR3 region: CASSLGGTGGRTPYNEQFF. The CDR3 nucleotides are TGTGCCAGCAGTTTAGGGGGGACAGGGGGAAGGACCCCCTACAATGAGCAGTTCTTC.